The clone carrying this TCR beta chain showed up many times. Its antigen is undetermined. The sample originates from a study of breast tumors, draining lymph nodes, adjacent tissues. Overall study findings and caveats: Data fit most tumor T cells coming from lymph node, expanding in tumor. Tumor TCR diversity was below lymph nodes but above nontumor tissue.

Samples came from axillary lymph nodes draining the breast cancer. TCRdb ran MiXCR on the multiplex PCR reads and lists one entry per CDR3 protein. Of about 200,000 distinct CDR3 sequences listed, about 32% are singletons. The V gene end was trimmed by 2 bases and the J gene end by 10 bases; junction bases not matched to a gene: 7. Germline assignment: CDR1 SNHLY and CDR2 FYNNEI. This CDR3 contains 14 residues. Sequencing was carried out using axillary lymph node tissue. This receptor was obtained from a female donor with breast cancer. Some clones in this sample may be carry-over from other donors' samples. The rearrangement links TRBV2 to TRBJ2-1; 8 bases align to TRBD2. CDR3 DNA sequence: TGTGCCAGCAGTGAATCGGGGGGGCCGTTCGAGCAGTTCTTC. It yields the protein CASSESGGPFEQFF.